The T cell receptor beta chain described here comes from a study of STAT5B mutations in CD4+ large granular lymphocyte leukemia. Study-level results: 8/27 top patient clones versus 2/35 control clones were TRBV06-family. CD4-sorted patient repertoires seemed more clonal than healthy CD4+ repertoires. Main leukemic clonotypes were patient-specific, but about 25% appeared at low frequency elsewhere.

Germline V lookup: CDR1 SGHTA, CDR2 FQGNSA. The V gene lost 6 bases and the J gene lost 3 bases, with 9 bases spanning the gap. CDR3 length: 12 residues. For this clone: The antigen is not known.

Repertoires were generated with immunoSEQ multiplex PCR, while TCRdb's copy carries only in-frame clones and drops some. The repertoire holds 30,000 or so clones, with less than 85% as singletons. The sample taken for sequencing was CD4+ T cells from blood buffy coats. The TCR comes from a human donor in good health. The chain is built from TRBV7-2 and TRBJ2-7, with D maybe TRBD1 (5 bases). DNA of the CDR3: TGTGCCAGCAGAGACAGAAACTACGAGCAGTACTTC. Translation gives CASRDRNYEQYF.